The 31 T cell receptor beta chains given below trace back to one sample, sequenced in a study of T-cell reconstitution after alpha-beta-depleted transplantation in children. A TCRbeta library incorporating unique molecular identifiers was prepared. Via MiXCR, TCRdb re-called the PCR reads, giving one row per CDR3 protein. Of around 400,000 distinct CDR3 sequences in the sample, 11% are singletons; the top ten hold 4.5% to 7%. The sample was PBMCs from the stem cell graft donor, taken from the stem cell graft. All receptors derive from a human donor who donated a stem cell graft to a child with acute myeloid leukemia.

In this sample, this clonotype turned up a few times. This rearrangement joins TRBV7-2 to TRBJ2-4; TRBD1 might be the D (8 bases). This CDR3 spans 14 amino acids. V dropped 6 bases and J dropped 5 bases, with 14 bases sitting between them. CDR1 and CDR2 from the germline V gene are SGHTA and FQGNSA. The CDR3 DNA reads as TGTGCCAGCAGAAAAACAGGGGGGGAAAACATTCAGTACTTC. Amino acid sequence: CASRKTGGENIQYF.

The chain recombines TRBV15 with TRBJ2-5; 8 bases line up with TRBD1. V lost 5 bases to trimming and J lost 2 bases; unmatched junction nucleotides: 7. The CDR3 spans 15 residues. Germline V gives CDR1 LNHNV, CDR2 YYDKDF (reference sequence). The CDR3 loop reads CATSPGQDIQETQYF. CDR3 bases: TGTGCCACCAGCCCGGGACAGGACATTCAAGAGACCCAGTACTTC.

The gene calls are TRBV19 and TRBJ1-1, with 7 bases matching TRBD1. The junction had 15 bases not matched to a gene; V was cut back by 10 bases and J by 7 bases. Looked up from germline, CDR1 is LNHDA and CDR2 is SQIVND (reference sequence). The CDR3 length is 14 residues. The CDR3 loop reads CATRDSPNRGEAFF. The DNA of the CDR3 is TGTGCCACCAGGGACAGCCCGAATAGAGGTGAAGCTTTCTTT.

This clonotype has a count of ten or more. This chain connects TRBV7-9 to TRBJ2-3; 14 bases match TRBD2. The CDR3 contains 17 residues. V was pared by 5 bases and J by 0 bases, with 4 bases of the junction left unmatched. From germline, CDR1 is SEHNR and CDR2 FQNEAQ (reference sequence). CDR3 residues: CASSRTSGGTSTDTQYF. The DNA of the CDR3 is TGTGCCAGCAGCAGGACTAGCGGGGGGACCAGCACAGATACGCAGTATTTT. Drawing the rest from reference TRBV7-9 and TRBJ2-3, the complete variable domain is DTGVSQNPRHKITKRGQNVTFRCDPISEHNRLYWYRQTLGQGPEFLTYFQNEAQLEKSRLLSDRFSAERPKGSFSTLEIQRTEQGDSAMYLCASSRTSGGTSTDTQYFGPGTRLTVL.

This clonotype was counted ten times or more. The CDR3 reads CASRGDSNQPQHF. The CDR3, as DNA: TGCGCCAGCAGGGGGGATAGCAATCAGCCCCAGCATTTT. V and J are TRBV5-1 and TRBJ1-5; TRBD1 is a possible D gene (5 bases). Germline assignment: CDR1 SGHRS and CDR2 YFSETQ. The CDR3 totals 13 residues. V lost 5 bases to trimming and J lost 0 bases, with 6 bases between them.

This chain links TRBV7-2 with TRBJ2-2, with D perhaps TRBD2 (6 bases). Germline-derived CDR1 and CDR2 are SGHTA and FQGNSA. The CDR3 extends over 17 amino acids. V gave up 5 bases and J gave up 1 base, with 17 bases separating them. This chain's CDR3 is CASSRSGQLGNTGELFF. CDR3 in DNA: TGTGCCAGCAGCCGTAGCGGCCAACTAGGGAACACCGGGGAGCTGTTTTTT.

The chain recombines TRBV18 with TRBJ1-2, with D possibly matching TRBD1 (6 bases). Germline V CDR1 and CDR2: KGHSH, LQKENI. CDR3 length: 16 amino acids. Trimming left V 0 bases short and J 6 bases short, with 17 bases between. DNA of the CDR3: TGTGCCAGCTCACCACCGAACGGGGGGCGCGGCGATGGCTACACCTTC. The encoded protein is CASSPPNGGRGDGYTF.

The rearrangement joins TRBV28 to TRBJ2-3; D possibly uses TRBD1 or TRBD2 (5 bases each). The CDR3 covers 15 residues. The V gene lost 5 bases and the J gene lost 1 base, with 13 bases spanning the gap. In germline, CDR1 is MDHEN, CDR2 SYDVKM. In DNA, the CDR3 is TGTGCCAGCAGTCCACCAGGGACGGGCACAGATACGCAGTATTTT. The encoded protein is CASSPPGTGTDTQYF.

This clonotype was observed a handful of times. The CDR3 loop reads CASSRLAGVSGELFF. CDR3 DNA: TGTGCCAGCAGCCGCCTAGCGGGAGTTTCCGGGGAGCTGTTTTTT. The gene calls are TRBV7-2 and TRBJ2-2, with 10 bases matching TRBD2. CDR3 size: 15 residues. Per the germline V gene, CDR1 is SGHTA and CDR2 is FQGNSA. Trimming took 5 bases from V and 6 from J; bases not matched to a gene: 6.

CDR3: CASSLAPAPSSYNEQFF. The CDR3 region has the DNA TGCGCCAGCAGCTTGGCCCCGGCGCCGAGCTCCTACAATGAGCAGTTCTTC. The rearrangement joins TRBV5-1 to TRBJ2-1; D ambiguous. The V end was cut by 0 bases, the J end by 0 bases, with 13 bases between. This CDR3 spans 17 amino acids. Germline-derived CDR1 and CDR2 are SGHRS and YFSETQ. Looking up the rest from reference TRBV5-1 and TRBJ2-1 gives the full variable domain: KAGVTQTPRYLIKTRGQQVTLSCSPISGHRSVSWYQQTPGQGLQFLFEYFSETQRNKGNFPGRFSGRQFSNSRSEMNVSTLELGDSALYLCASSLAPAPSSYNEQFFGPGTRLTVL.

The V and J genes are TRBV6-5 and TRBJ2-1; 7 bases agree with TRBD2. V lost 2 bases, J lost 7 bases, and 14 bases stayed unmatched. CDR3 length: 17 residues. CDR1 and CDR2 from the germline V gene are MNHEY and SVGAGI. CDR3 nucleotides: TGTGCCAGCAGTTACACTCTGCGGGACTACGCGTCGAATGAGCAGTTCTTC. As protein: CASSYTLRDYASNEQFF.

This clonotype was counted only a few times. The chain carries TRBV5-5 and TRBJ1-1; tentative D call: TRBD1 (5 bases). The germline gives CDR1 SGHKS, CDR2 YYEKEE (reference sequence). The CDR3 has 15 amino acids. V shed 4 bases and J shed 1 base, with 14 bases lying between them. The CDR3 bases are TGTGCCAGCAGCCCCTTGACAGATCCGAACACTGAAGCTTTCTTT. This codes for CASSPLTDPNTEAFF.

The table lists this clonotype with a few counts. The V call is TRBV10-3, the J call TRBJ1-1; D remains unclear. There are 14 residues in the CDR3. Per the germline V gene, CDR1 is ENHRY and CDR2 is SYGVKD. V was trimmed by 5 bases and J by 5 bases, leaving 15 bases between them. The DNA for the CDR3 is TGTGCCATCAGTCCTGAGAGGGTGGGGACTGAAGCTTTCTTT. It yields the protein CAISPERVGTEAFF.

This chain joins TRBV5-1 and TRBJ2-7, with TRBD2 matching over 7 bases. Germline CDR1 SGHRS, CDR2 YFSETQ. The CDR3 length is 14 residues. V shed 0 bases, J shed 7 bases, and the junction held 7 bases outside the gene matches. This chain's CDR3 is CASSLGAGILEQYF. The CDR3 coding sequence is TGCGCCAGCAGCTTGGGAGCGGGAATTTTGGAGCAGTACTTC.

The CDR3 sequence: CASSLSALAGALDTQYF. The CDR3 nucleotides read TGTGCCAGCAGTTTATCAGCTCTAGCGGGAGCCCTAGATACGCAGTATTTT. The chain links TRBV27 to TRBJ2-3, with 10 nucleotides matching TRBD2. The germline CDR1 and CDR2 sequences are MNHEY and SMNVEV (reference sequence). V trimming: 0 bases; J trimming: 5 bases; junction bases outside the gene matches: 8. The CDR3 length is 17 residues.

This clonotype was counted at least ten times. The chain employs TRBV20-1 and TRBJ2-1; 12 positions agree with TRBD2. The V gene's germline CDR1 is DFQATT and CDR2 SNEGSKA (reference sequence). After removal of 0 bases from V and 7 bases from J, the junction contained 13 bases not matched to a gene. CDR3 length equals 18 residues. CDR3 sequence: CSARDQALGTSGRNEQFF. The CDR3 coding sequence is TGCAGTGCTAGAGATCAAGCTCTCGGGACTAGCGGGCGTAATGAGCAGTTCTTC.

This clonotype has a handful of counts. V gene TRBV29-1 combines with J gene TRBJ1-2; D is undetermined. V shed 3 bases and J shed 8 bases, with 10 bases lying between them. Germline V gives CDR1 SQVTM, CDR2 ANQGSEA. This CDR3 comprises 11 residues. CDR3 region: CSVDEGRGYTF. Written as DNA, the CDR3 is TGCAGCGTTGATGAGGGTCGGGGCTACACCTTC. The full variable domain, with the rest looked up from reference TRBV29-1 and TRBJ1-2, is SAVISQKPSRDICQRGTSLTIQCQVDSQVTMMFWYRQQPGQSLTLIATANQGSEATYESGFVIDKFPISRPNLTFSTLTVSNMSPEDSSIYLCSVDEGRGYTFGSGTRLTVV.

The rearrangement links TRBV20-1 to TRBJ1-2; 7 bases map to TRBD1. The CDR3 is made up of 12 amino acids. Germline CDR1 DFQATT, CDR2 SNEGSKA (reference sequence). V was pared by 4 bases and J by 6 bases, with 5 bases of the junction left unmatched. DNA of the CDR3: TGCAGTGCTACTGGGACAGCCCATGGCTACACCTTC. Translating it yields CSATGTAHGYTF.

There are a few counts of this clonotype. The V and J genes are TRBV4-3 and TRBJ2-7; D unclear. The CDR3 spans 13 residues. V lost 0 bases and J lost 5, with 8 bases in between. Germline CDR1 and CDR2: LGHNA and YSLEER. As DNA, the CDR3 is TGCGCCAGCAGCCAAGAAGGACCCCACGAGCAGTACTTC. Encoded protein: CASSQEGPHEQYF.

The rearrangement joins TRBV7-9 to TRBJ1-5; D gene uncertain. Deletions cut 5 bases from V and 0 bases from J, with 11 bases between. CDR1 is SEHNR, CDR2 FQNEAQ, per germline (reference sequence). The CDR3 extends over 15 amino acids. CDR3 nucleotide sequence: TGTGCCAGCAGCCCATCCGGGTCTAGCAATCAGCCCCAGCATTTT. It yields the protein CASSPSGSSNQPQHF.

As DNA, the CDR3 is TGCAGTGCTAGACCAAGTGAAAAACTGTTTTTT. The encoded protein is CSARPSEKLFF. The chain recombines TRBV20-1 with TRBJ1-4, with no clear D. Germline V gene sequence: CDR1 DFQATT, CDR2 SNEGSKA (reference sequence). Between the trimmed V and J ends, which lost 2 bases and 7 bases, there was a span of 5 bases. The CDR3 loop spans 11 amino acids.

This chain connects TRBV29-1 to TRBJ2-1, with 7 bases identical to TRBD2. Unmatched junction bases numbered 16, after V lost 7 bases and J lost 7 bases. The CDR3 is 15 residues long. Germline V CDR1 and CDR2: SQVTM, ANQGSEA. The CDR3 loop is CSGGDLSGASNEQFF. CDR3 in DNA: TGCAGCGGTGGCGACTTAAGCGGGGCCAGTAATGAGCAGTTCTTC.

This clonotype turned up a few times. The V and J genes are TRBV6-1 and TRBJ1-1; possibly TRBD1 for D (5 bases). Germline V gene data show CDR1 as MNHNS and CDR2 as SASEGT. With 6 bases removed from V and 1 base from J, the gap between germline ends came to 12 bases. The CDR3 is made up of 14 amino acids. The CDR3 DNA reads as TGTGCCAGCAGAAGATCGACAGAGAACACTGAAGCTTTCTTT. It specifies CASRRSTENTEAFF.

This sequence joins TRBV6-5 and TRBJ1-4, with a tentative D call TRBD1 (5 bases). V lost 1 base and J 2 bases, leaving 8 bases between the germline ends. Per the germline V gene, CDR1 is MNHEY and CDR2 is SVGAGI. This CDR3 region has 15 residues. The CDR3 reads CASSYLGGTNEKLFF. CDR3 in DNA: TGTGCCAGCAGTTACTTGGGGGGGACTAATGAAAAACTGTTTTTT.

This clonotype was counted only a few times. This chain connects TRBV20-1 to TRBJ2-1; D is uncertain. Germline V gene lookup returns CDR1 DFQATT and CDR2 SNEGSKA (reference sequence). The CDR3 spans 14 residues. Trimming took 2 bases from V and 0 from J, leaving 8 bases between them. This chain's CDR3 is CSARSGSSYNEQFF. The CDR3, as DNA: TGCAGTGCTAGATCTGGAAGCTCCTACAATGAGCAGTTCTTC.

Notes on this clonotype: One end of the junction is discordant with germline, which a read error may explain. This rearrangement joins TRBV7-2 to TRBJ2-5; D gene unclear. Germline V lookup: CDR1 SGHTA, CDR2 FQGNSA. The CDR3 has 16 amino acids. CDR3 nucleotides: TGTGCCAGCAGCTTAGCCCTTTCTAAACCCGGAGAGACCCAGAACTTC. It specifies CASSLALSKPGETQNF.

This clonotype appeared a few times. The chain has TRBV7-3 and TRBJ1-1; D unclear. The germline V and J ends were trimmed by 1 base and 2 bases, with 5 bases remaining between them. CDR3 size: 13 residues. Germline values: CDR1 SGHTA, CDR2 FQGTGA. The CDR3 coding sequence is TGTGCCAGCAGCTTAAATATAAACACTGAAGCTTTCTTT. Translated: CASSLNINTEAFF.

V is TRBV30 and J is TRBJ2-7; D gene unclear. CDR1 and CDR2 (germline): GTSNPN, SVGIG (reference sequence). The CDR3 runs 12 residues. V was pared by 1 base and J by 5 bases, with 9 bases between. The CDR3 spells CAWSAGPHEQYF. CDR3 coding DNA: TGTGCCTGGAGTGCAGGCCCACACGAGCAGTACTTC.

This clonotype was counted only a few times. The chain uses TRBV6-5 and TRBJ1-4; weak D call: TRBD1 (6 bases). CDR3 length: 14 residues. V was trimmed by 4 bases and J by 10 bases, leaving 16 bases between them. Per germline, CDR1 MNHEY and CDR2 SVGAGI. The CDR3 region is CASSSGTPLGKLFF. Here the CDR3 DNA reads TGTGCCAGCAGTTCCGGGACACCGCTTGGAAAACTGTTTTTT.

This clonotype was found a few times. This chain links TRBV4-1 with TRBJ2-3; the match to TRBD2 covers 7 bases. This CDR3 region has 14 residues. Germline lookup yields CDR1 MGHRA and CDR2 YSYEKL. J was trimmed by 5 bases and V by 5 bases; bases with no gene match: 7. CDR3 nucleotides: TGCGCCAGCAGCTTCTCTAGGGAGGGAGATACGCAGTATTTT. Its protein is CASSFSREGDTQYF.

This clonotype was seen only a few times. The chain couples TRBV5-1 to TRBJ1-1; D not resolved. CDR1 and CDR2 (germline): SGHRS, YFSETQ. V lost 6 bases and J lost 1, with 10 bases in between. This CDR3 has 13 amino acids. The CDR3 DNA sequence: TGCGCCAGCACTAGTCTCGGGAACACTGAAGCTTTCTTT. It specifies CASTSLGNTEAFF.